This T cell receptor beta chain was sequenced in a study of neurological immune-mediated disorders. Findings of the study overall: A possible signature was seen in one related-CDR3 cluster, into which phylogenetic grouping placed the repertoires of 18 of 34 multiple sclerosis patients.

By 5'RACE with 10-nucleotide random UMIs, the cDNA was made. MiXCR was run by TCRdb on the 5' RACE reads, yielding one entry per CDR3 protein. The sample has around 70,000 distinct CDR3 sequences, 2.5% to 4% seen once. Ten or more counts support this clonotype. Antigen specificity is unknown. V lost 4 bases and J 1 base, leaving 11 bases between the germline ends. Germline CDR1 is SGHRS and CDR2 is YFSETQ. The CDR3 spans 14 residues. The TCR originated in a woman in her forties or fifties with multiple sclerosis. The chain links TRBV5-1 to TRBJ2-5; D possibly corresponds to TRBD1 (7 bases). The source material was PBMCs. This CDR3 is CASSRGTAQETQYF. CDR3 DNA: TGCGCCAGCAGCCGGGGGACAGCCCAAGAGACCCAGTACTTC.